This T cell receptor beta chain was sequenced during a study of OX40 agonist ivuxolimab in advanced cancers. In the study overall: The patients got ivuxolimab, which is an agonistic anti-OX40 (CD134) antibody.

The assay was immunoSEQ multiplex PCR, and TCRdb's table has in-frame clones only and misses some. The table records 30,000 to 45,000 clones, 88% of them present only once. The ends lost 1 base at V and 5 bases at J; junction bases unmatched: 7. The germline CDR1 and CDR2 sequences are SGHRS and YFSETQ. This CDR3 region has 16 residues. The rearrangement uses TRBV5-1 and TRBJ2-1; 9 bases are a match to TRBD2. The starting material was CD4+ or CD8+ T cells sorted from blood, obtained in a trial of the OX40 agonist ivuxolimab. The TCR originated in an adult with an advanced solid tumor such as melanoma, head and neck, liver or kidney cancer. CDR3 DNA: TGCGCCAGCAGCTTGTTCCCTAGCGGGACAAACAATGAGCAGTTCTTC. Protein sequence: CASSLFPSGTNNEQFF.